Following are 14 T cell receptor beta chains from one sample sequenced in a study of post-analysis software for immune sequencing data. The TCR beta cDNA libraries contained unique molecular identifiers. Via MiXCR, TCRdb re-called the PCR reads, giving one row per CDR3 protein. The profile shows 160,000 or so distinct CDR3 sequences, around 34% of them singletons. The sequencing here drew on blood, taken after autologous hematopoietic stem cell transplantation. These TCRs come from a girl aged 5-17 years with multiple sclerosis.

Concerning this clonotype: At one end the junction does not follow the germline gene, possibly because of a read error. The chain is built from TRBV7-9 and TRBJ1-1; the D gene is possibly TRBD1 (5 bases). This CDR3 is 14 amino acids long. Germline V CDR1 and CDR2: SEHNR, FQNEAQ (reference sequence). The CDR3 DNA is TGTTCCAGCAGAGTCGGGGCAGCCAACACTGAAGCTTTCTTT. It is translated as CSSRVGAANTEAFF.

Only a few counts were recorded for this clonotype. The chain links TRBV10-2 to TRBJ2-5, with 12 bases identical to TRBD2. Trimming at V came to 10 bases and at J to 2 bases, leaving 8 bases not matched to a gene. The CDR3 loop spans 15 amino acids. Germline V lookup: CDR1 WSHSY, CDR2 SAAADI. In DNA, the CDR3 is TGCGCCACCCACAGGACTAGCGGGGATCAAGAGACCCAGTACTTC. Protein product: CATHRTSGDQETQYF.

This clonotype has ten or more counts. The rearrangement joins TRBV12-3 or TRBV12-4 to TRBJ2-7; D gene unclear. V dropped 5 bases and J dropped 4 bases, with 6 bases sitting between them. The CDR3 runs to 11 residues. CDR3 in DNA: TGTGCCAGCAGTATAATGTACGAGCAGTACTTC. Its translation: CASSIMYEQYF.

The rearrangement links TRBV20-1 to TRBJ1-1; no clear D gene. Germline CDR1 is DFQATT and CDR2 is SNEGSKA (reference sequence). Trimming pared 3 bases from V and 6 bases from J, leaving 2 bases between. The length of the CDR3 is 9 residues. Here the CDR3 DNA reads TGCAGTGCTAGGGCTGAAGCTTTCTTT. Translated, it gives CSARAEAFF.

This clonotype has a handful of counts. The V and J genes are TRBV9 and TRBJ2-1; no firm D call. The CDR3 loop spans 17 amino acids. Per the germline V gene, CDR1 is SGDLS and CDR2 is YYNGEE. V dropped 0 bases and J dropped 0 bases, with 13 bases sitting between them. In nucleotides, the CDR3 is TGTGCCAGCAGCGTAGATGATAGCTGGAGCTCCTACAATGAGCAGTTCTTC. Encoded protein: CASSVDDSWSSYNEQFF.

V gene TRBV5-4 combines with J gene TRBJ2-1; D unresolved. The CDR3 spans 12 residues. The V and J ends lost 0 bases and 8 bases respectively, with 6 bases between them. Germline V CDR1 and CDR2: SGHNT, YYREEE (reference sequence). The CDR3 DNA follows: TGTGCCAGCAGCTTGGACGGCTATGAGCAGTTCTTC. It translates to CASSLDGYEQFF.

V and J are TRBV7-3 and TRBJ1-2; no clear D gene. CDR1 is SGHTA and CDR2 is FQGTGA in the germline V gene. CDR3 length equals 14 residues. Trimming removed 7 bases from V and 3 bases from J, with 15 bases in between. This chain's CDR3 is CASNPRRRDYGYTF. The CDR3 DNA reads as TGTGCCAGCAATCCCAGGCGTAGGGACTATGGCTACACCTTC.

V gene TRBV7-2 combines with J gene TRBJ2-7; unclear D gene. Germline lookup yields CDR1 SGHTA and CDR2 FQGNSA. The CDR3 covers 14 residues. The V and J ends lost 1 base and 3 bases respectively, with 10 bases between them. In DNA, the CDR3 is TGTGCCAGCAGCTTAGATCCAGCAGACTACGAGCAGTACTTC. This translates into CASSLDPADYEQYF.

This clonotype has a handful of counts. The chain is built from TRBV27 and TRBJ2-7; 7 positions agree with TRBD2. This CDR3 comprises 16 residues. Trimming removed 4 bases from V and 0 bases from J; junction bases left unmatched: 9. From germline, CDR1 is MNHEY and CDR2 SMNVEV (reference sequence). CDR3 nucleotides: TGTGCCAGCAGTTCTGGGTGGGAGGGAGCCTCCTACGAGCAGTACTTC. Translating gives CASSSGWEGASYEQYF.

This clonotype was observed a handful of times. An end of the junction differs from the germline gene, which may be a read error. CDR3 amino acids: CSAREGAGTSGRAAYEQFF. The CDR3 DNA follows: TGCAGTGCGAGAGAAGGCGCCGGGACTAGCGGGAGGGCCGCTTATGAGCAGTTCTTC. The J gene is TRBJ2-1, the V gene TRBV20-1; 16 bases are shared with TRBD2. Germline CDR1 and CDR2: DFQATT and SNEGSKA (reference sequence). CDR3 size: 19 residues.

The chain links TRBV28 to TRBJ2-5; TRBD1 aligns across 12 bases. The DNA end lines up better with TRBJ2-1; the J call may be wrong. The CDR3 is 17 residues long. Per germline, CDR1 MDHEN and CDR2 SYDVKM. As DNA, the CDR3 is TGTGCCAGCAGTTTACCTCCTTTGGGACAGGGGGCGGAGACCCAGTTCTTC. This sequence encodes CASSLPPLGQGAETQFF.

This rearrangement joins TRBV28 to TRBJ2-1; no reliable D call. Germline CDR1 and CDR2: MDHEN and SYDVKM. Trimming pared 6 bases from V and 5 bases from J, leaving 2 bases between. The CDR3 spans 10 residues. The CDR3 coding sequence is TGTGCCAGCAGCAACAATGAGCAGTTCTTC. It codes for CASSNNEQFF.

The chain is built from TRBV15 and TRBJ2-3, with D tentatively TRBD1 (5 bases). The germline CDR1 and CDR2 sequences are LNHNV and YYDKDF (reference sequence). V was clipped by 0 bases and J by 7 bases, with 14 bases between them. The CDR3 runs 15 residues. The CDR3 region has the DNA TGTGCCACCAGCAGAGATTTAACTGGGGCCCATACGCAGTATTTT. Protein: CATSRDLTGAHTQYF.

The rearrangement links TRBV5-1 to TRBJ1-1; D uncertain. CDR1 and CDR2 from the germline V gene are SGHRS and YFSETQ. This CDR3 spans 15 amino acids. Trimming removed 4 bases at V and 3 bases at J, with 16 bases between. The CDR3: CASSRNQAGDTEAFF. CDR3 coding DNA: TGCGCCAGCAGCCGTAACCAGGCTGGGGACACTGAAGCTTTCTTT. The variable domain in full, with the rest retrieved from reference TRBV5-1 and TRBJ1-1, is KAGVTQTPRYLIKTRGQQVTLSCSPISGHRSVSWYQQTPGQGLQFLFEYFSETQRNKGNFPGRFSGRQFSNSRSEMNVSTLELGDSALYLCASSRNQAGDTEAFFGQGTRLTVV.